Listed below are T cell receptor beta chains from one sample, sequenced in a study of blood T cell repertoires in COVID-19. Sequencing used immunoSEQ multiplex PCR; TCRdb keeps in-frame clones, though not all of them. The sample includes approximately 71,000 clones, about 81% seen only once; the top ten take roughly an eighth. Sequencing used peripheral blood. The receptors stem from a woman aged 80 or older with acute or convalescent COVID-19. The CDR3 runs from the conserved cysteine through the conserved F or W. A D gene is named only where the DNA matches it firmly. Only part of the rows carry a size: once, few, many, or a class if the clone is expanded.

TRBD1 NA TRBJ1-2 TRBV27 CASSSWTGDYGYTF TGTGCCAGCAGTTCCTGGACAGGGGATTATGGCTACACCTTC
TRBD2 NA TRBJ2-7 TRBV7-2 CASSLALLGTSGSYEQYF TGTGCCAGCAGCTTAGCTTTATTAGGGACTAGCGGGAGCTACGAGCAGTACTTC
TRBD2 NA TRBJ2-2 TRBV7-3 CASSPIAGATTGELFF TGTGCCAGCAGCCCAATAGCGGGAGCCACCACCGGGGAGCTGTTTTTT
NA NA TRBJ2-7 TRBV6-7 CASSYPAPKLSYEQYF TGTGCCAGCAGTTACCCTGCCCCAAAGCTGAGCTACGAGCAGTACTTC
NA NA TRBJ2-4 TRBV5-1 CASSLDRMKNIQYF TGCGCCAGCAGCTTGGACAGGATGAAAAACATTCAGTACTTC
NA NA TRBJ1-5 TRBV6-5 CASSLTGLINQPQHF TGTGCCAGCAGTCTAACAGGGTTAATCAATCAGCCCCAGCATTTT
NA NA TRBJ2-7 TRBV9 CASSYSGNSYEQYF TGTGCCAGCAGTTACTCGGGGAACTCCTACGAGCAGTACTTC
NA NA TRBJ2-7 TRBV9 CASSVGGSAYEQYF TGTGCCAGCAGCGTAGGCGGCAGTGCCTACGAGCAGTACTTC
TRBD2 NA TRBJ2-1 TRBV7-2 CASSPGLAGVGEQFF TGTGCCAGCAGCCCGGGACTAGCGGGAGTTGGTGAGCAGTTCTTC
TRBD1 once TRBJ2-6 TRBV15 CATSRDPGTGAGANVLTF TGTGCCACCAGCAGAGATCCCGGGACAGGGGCTGGGGCCAACGTCCTGACTTTC
TRBD1 NA TRBJ1-5 TRBV12-3/TRBV12-4 CASSLQGQQPQHF TGTGCCAGCAGTTTACAGGGACAGCAGCCCCAGCATTTT
TRBD1 few TRBJ2-1 TRBV11-1 CASSLVGQGPYNEQFF TGTGCCAGCAGCTTAGTAGGACAGGGCCCCTACAATGAGCAGTTCTTC
TRBD1 few TRBJ2-7 TRBV18 CASSPTGTGLSYEQYF TGTGCCAGCTCACCAACCGGGACAGGCCTCTCCTACGAGCAGTACTTC
NA NA TRBJ2-3 TRBV9 CASSVEGSRDTQYF TGTGCCAGCAGCGTAGAAGGTAGCAGAGATACGCAGTATTTT
TRBD1 NA TRBJ2-1 TRBV9 CASSQIGGQGGNEQFF TGTGCCAGCAGCCAGATAGGGGGACAGGGGGGAAATGAGCAGTTCTTC
TRBD2 NA TRBJ2-7 TRBV27 CASSLLGLADYEQYF TGTGCCAGCAGTTTATTAGGCCTAGCGGACTACGAGCAGTACTTC
NA NA TRBJ2-7 TRBV5-6 CASSLGLGSAYEQYF TGTGCCAGCAGCTTAGGACTCGGGTCGGCTTACGAGCAGTACTTC
TRBD1 NA TRBJ1-6 TRBV27 CASRRQGRDSPLHF TGTGCCAGCAGACGACAGGGGCGAGATTCACCCCTCCACTTT
NA NA TRBJ2-2 TRBV14 CASSQATGFTGELFF TGTGCCAGCAGCCAAGCCACAGGGTTCACCGGGGAGCTGTTTTTT
TRBD1 once TRBJ2-5 TRBV30 CAWEPGQGTETQYF TGTGCCTGGGAACCGGGACAGGGAACGGAGACCCAGTACTTC
NA NA TRBJ2-2 TRBV7-8 CASSFLPQSTGELFF TGTGCCAGCAGCTTTCTTCCCCAGTCCACCGGGGAGCTGTTTTTT
NA NA TRBJ2-3 TRBV12-5 CASVCRPSVGDTQYF TGTGCTAGTGTCTGTAGGCCTAGCGTCGGAGATACGCAGTATTTT
TRBD1 NA TRBJ2-3 TRBV29-1 CSVRTGGTPDTQYF TGCAGCGTTCGGACAGGGGGCACCCCAGATACGCAGTATTTT
TRBD2 NA TRBJ2-5 TRBV5-4 CASSLLAGGQETQYF TGTGCCAGCAGCTTGCTAGCGGGAGGGCAAGAGACCCAGTACTTC
TRBD2 NA TRBJ2-7 TRBV27 CASSPTGLAGGLGSYEQYF TGTGCCAGCAGTCCAACCGGACTAGCGGGAGGTTTAGGATCCTACGAGCAGTACTTC
NA few TRBJ2-7 TRBV24-1 CATSDPHSGLSSYEQYF TGTGCCACCAGTGATCCCCATAGCGGTTTGAGCTCCTACGAGCAGTACTTC
TRBD2 NA TRBJ2-5 TRBV6-2/TRBV6-3 CASSYSAGGIGETQYF TGTGCCAGCAGTTACTCGGCGGGAGGGATAGGAGAGACCCAGTACTTC
NA once TRBJ1-2 TRBV2 CASSEVVGLGGYTF TGTGCCAGCAGTGAAGTCGTGGGGCTGGGTGGCTACACCTTC
NA NA TRBJ2-3 TRBV2 CASSGGPAINTQYF TGTGCCAGCAGTGGGGGCCCCGCGATAAATACGCAGTATTTT
TRBD2 NA TRBJ2-1 TRBV4-2 CASSQDLAGGPLDEQFF TGTGCCAGCAGCCAAGATCTGGCGGGAGGGCCCTTAGATGAGCAGTTCTTC
TRBD2 NA TRBJ2-5 TRBV5-1 CASSLASGGYQETQYF TGCGCCAGCAGCTTGGCTAGCGGGGGGTACCAAGAGACCCAGTACTTC
TRBD1 NA TRBJ1-2 TRBV4-3 CASRDTGGTQGYTF TGCGCCAGCAGGGACACAGGGGGAACTCAAGGCTACACCTTC
NA NA TRBJ2-5 TRBV7-9 CASRAYIVETQYF TGTGCCAGCAGGGCTTATATCGTGGAGACCCAGTACTTC
NA NA TRBJ1-5 TRBV7-2 CASSLGARQPQHF TGTGCCAGCAGCCTAGGAGCCAGGCAGCCCCAGCATTTT
TRBD2 NA TRBJ2-7 TRBV27 CASSSSTSGRSHEQYF TGTGCCAGCAGTTCAAGCACTAGCGGGAGATCCCACGAGCAGTACTTC
TRBD2 NA TRBJ2-1 TRBV7-9 CASSPRRLADNNEQFF TGTGCCAGCAGCCCCAGAAGACTAGCGGACAACAATGAGCAGTTCTTC
TRBD1 NA TRBJ1-6 TRBV5-8 CASSSTGSGNSPLHF TGTGCCAGCAGCTCGACAGGGTCAGGCAATTCACCCCTCCACTTT
NA NA TRBJ1-6 TRBV6-5 CASTPGGFNSPLHF TGTGCCAGCACCCCCGGGGGGTTCAATTCACCCCTCCACTTT